A selection of T cell receptor beta chains follows, all from one sample in a study of blood T cell repertoires in COVID-19. Data came from immunoSEQ multiplex PCR; TCRdb stores just in-frame clones and leaves some out. The data contain 220,000 or so clones, 90% of them singletons. Sequenced: PBMCs or T cells enriched from blood (not recorded which). The receptors were gathered from a man aged 25 to 40 who had been exposed to COVID-19. Both conserved end residues are part of each CDR3. Fields, in order: V gene, J gene, CDR3 protein.

v_call: TRBV29-1; j_call: TRBJ2-3; cdr3_aa: CSVIRGADTQYF
v_call: TRBV28; j_call: TRBJ2-7; cdr3_aa: CASPPPGGSYEQYF
v_call: TRBV20-1; j_call: TRBJ2-4; cdr3_aa: CSAGEIIGHPLQYF
v_call: TRBV4-1; j_call: TRBJ2-2; cdr3_aa: CASSPPLQTGELFF
v_call: TRBV6-2/TRBV6-3; j_call: TRBJ2-5; cdr3_aa: CASSYSNRGETQYF
v_call: TRBV4-3; j_call: TRBJ2-2; cdr3_aa: CASSQEFRGGGTGELFF
v_call: TRBV4-1; j_call: TRBJ2-5; cdr3_aa: CASSPRAGASQETQYF
v_call: TRBV2; j_call: TRBJ2-2; cdr3_aa: CARGTGRRAGELFF
v_call: TRBV10-3; j_call: TRBJ1-5; cdr3_aa: CAISEDRVNQPQHF
v_call: TRBV6-5; j_call: TRBJ2-7; cdr3_aa: CASSRTGLYEQYF
v_call: TRBV4-1; j_call: TRBJ2-7; cdr3_aa: CASSQGGDPSYEQYF
v_call: TRBV5-4; j_call: TRBJ2-5; cdr3_aa: CASSSTNHQETQYF
v_call: TRBV4-3; j_call: TRBJ1-4; cdr3_aa: CASSKWGGGGPNEKLFF
v_call: TRBV6-5; j_call: TRBJ2-7; cdr3_aa: CASRLGRFQEQYF
v_call: TRBV20-1; j_call: TRBJ1-2; cdr3_aa: CSAQGGHGYTF
v_call: TRBV7-9; j_call: TRBJ1-4; cdr3_aa: CASSLGDNLLEKLFF
v_call: TRBV5-4; j_call: TRBJ1-3; cdr3_aa: CASSLRGPGNTIYF
v_call: TRBV4-2; j_call: TRBJ2-5; cdr3_aa: CASSQYTDEVETQYF
v_call: TRBV2; j_call: TRBJ1-3; cdr3_aa: CARAEEVSGNTIYF
v_call: TRBV27; j_call: TRBJ2-1; cdr3_aa: CATSLAGASNEQFF
v_call: TRBV27; j_call: TRBJ1-1; cdr3_aa: CASSRQGTEAFF
v_call: TRBV6-4; j_call: TRBJ2-1; cdr3_aa: CASSGGSEYAEQFF
v_call: TRBV6-2/TRBV6-3; j_call: TRBJ2-3; cdr3_aa: CASSPRLAGGPDTQYF
v_call: TRBV5-4; j_call: TRBJ2-5; cdr3_aa: CASSDRAGETQYF
v_call: TRBV11-1; j_call: TRBJ2-7; cdr3_aa: CASSHSPSNEQYF
v_call: TRBV7-2; j_call: TRBJ1-1; cdr3_aa: CASSLLRSSTEAFF